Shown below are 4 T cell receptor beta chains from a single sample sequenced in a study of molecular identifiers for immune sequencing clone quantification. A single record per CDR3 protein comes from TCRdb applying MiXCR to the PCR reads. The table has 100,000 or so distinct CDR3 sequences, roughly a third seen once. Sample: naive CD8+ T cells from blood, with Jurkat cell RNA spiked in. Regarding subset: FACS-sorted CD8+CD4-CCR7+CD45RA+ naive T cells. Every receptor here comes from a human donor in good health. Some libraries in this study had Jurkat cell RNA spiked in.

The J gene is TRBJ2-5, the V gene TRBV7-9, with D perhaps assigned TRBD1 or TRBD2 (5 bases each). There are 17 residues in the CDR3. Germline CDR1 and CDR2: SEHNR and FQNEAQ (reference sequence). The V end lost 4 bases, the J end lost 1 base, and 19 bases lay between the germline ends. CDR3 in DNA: TGTGCCAGCAGCTCCCCTGTGGGACGGCAACTCCAAGAGACCCAGTACTTC. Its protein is CASSSPVGRQLQETQYF.

For the CDR3, the DNA is TGTGCCAGCAGAGACCGAACGACAGGGTCGAGAGATACGCAGTATTTT. Residues: CASRDRTTGSRDTQYF. The genes are TRBV6-2 or TRBV6-3 and TRBJ2-3; 7 bases map to TRBD1. The CDR3 has 16 amino acids. J was trimmed by 5 bases and V by 6 bases; bases with no gene match: 14. Germline V CDR1 and CDR2: MNHEY, SVGEGT.

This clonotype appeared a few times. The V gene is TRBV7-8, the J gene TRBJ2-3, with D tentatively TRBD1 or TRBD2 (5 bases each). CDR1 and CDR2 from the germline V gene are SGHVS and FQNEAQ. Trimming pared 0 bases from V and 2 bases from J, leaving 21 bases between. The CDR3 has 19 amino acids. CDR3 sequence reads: CASSLARVVTADNTDTQYF. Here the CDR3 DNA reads TGTGCCAGCAGCTTAGCGCGAGTTGTGACAGCGGATAACACAGATACGCAGTATTTT.

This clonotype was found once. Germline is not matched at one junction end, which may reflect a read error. CDR3 nucleotides: TGCAGTGCTAGAGCCACAGGGGTAAATCAGCCCCAGCAATTT. It translates to CSARATGVNQPQQF. The rearrangement joins TRBV20-1 to TRBJ1-5; 7 bases agree with TRBD1. The CDR3 is 14 amino acids. From germline, CDR1 is DFQATT and CDR2 SNEGSKA (reference sequence).